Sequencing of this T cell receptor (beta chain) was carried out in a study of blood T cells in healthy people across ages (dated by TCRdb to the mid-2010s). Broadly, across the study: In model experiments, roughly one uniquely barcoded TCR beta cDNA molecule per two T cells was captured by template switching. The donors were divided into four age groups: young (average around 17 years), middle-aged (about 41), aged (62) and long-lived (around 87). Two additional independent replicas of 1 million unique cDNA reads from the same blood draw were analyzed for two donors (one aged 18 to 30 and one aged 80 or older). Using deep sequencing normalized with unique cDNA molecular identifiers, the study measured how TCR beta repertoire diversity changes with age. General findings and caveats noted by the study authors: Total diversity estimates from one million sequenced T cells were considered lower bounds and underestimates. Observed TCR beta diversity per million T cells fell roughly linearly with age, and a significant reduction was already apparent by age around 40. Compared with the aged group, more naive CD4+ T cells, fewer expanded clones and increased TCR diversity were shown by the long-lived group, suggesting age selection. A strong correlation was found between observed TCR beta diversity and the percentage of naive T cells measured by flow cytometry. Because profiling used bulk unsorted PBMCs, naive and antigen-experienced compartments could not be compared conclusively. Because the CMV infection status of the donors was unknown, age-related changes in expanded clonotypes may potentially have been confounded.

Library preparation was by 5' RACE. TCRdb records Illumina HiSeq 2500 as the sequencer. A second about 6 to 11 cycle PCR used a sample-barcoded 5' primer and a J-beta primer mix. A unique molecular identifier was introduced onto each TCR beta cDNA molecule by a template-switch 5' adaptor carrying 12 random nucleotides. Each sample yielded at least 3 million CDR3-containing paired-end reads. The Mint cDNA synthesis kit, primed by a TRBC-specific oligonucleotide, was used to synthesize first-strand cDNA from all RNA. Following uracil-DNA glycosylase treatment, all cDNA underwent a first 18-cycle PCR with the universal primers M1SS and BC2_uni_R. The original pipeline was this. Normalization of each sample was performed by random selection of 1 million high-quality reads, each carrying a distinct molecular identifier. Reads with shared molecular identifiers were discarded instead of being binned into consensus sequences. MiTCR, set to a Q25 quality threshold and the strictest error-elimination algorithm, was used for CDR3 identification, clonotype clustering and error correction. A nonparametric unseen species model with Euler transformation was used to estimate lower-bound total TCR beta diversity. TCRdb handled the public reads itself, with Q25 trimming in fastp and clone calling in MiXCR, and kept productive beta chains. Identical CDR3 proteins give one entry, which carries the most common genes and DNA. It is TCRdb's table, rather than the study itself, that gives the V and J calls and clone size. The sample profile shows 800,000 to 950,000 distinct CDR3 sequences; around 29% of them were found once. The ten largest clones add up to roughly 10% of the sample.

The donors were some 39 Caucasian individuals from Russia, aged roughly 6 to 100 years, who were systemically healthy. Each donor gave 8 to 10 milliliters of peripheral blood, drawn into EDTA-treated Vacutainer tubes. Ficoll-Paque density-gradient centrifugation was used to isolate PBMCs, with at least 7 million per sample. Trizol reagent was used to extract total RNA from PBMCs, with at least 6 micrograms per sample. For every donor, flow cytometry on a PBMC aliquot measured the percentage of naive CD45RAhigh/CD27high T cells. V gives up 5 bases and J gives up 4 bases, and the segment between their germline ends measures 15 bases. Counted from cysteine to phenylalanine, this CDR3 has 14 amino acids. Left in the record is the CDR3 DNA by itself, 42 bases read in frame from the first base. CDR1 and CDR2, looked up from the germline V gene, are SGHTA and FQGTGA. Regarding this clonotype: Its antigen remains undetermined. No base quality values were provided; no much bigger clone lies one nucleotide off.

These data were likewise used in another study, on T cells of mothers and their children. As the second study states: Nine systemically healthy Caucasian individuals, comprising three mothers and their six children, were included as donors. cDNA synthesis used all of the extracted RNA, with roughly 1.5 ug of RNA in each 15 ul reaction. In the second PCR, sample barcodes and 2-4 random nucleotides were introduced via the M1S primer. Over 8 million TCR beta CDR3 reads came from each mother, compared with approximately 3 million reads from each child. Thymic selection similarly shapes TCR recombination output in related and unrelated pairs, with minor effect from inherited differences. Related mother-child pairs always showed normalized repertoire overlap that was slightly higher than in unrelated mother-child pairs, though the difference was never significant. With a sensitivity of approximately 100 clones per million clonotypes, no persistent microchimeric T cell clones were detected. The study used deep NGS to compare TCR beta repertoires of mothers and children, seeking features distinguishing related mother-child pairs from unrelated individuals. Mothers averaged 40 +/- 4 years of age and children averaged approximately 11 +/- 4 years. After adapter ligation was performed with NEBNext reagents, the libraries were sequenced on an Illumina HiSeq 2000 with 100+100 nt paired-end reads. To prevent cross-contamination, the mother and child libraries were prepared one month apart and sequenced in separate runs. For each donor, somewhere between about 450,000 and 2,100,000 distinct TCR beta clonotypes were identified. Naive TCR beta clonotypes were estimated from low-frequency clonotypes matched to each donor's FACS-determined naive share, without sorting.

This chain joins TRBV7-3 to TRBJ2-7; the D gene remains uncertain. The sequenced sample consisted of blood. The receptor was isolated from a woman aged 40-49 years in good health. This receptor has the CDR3 CASSLSRHGYEQYF. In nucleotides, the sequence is TGTGCCAGCAGCCTGTCAAGGCACGGGTACGAGCAGTACTTC.